These 27 T cell receptor beta chains originate from one sample sequenced in a study of a mutant IDH1 vaccine in newly diagnosed glioma. The repertoire was sequenced with immunoSEQ multiplex PCR; TCRdb's copy has only in-frame clones and lacks some. The table lists 20,000 to 25,000 clones, 84% of them singletons. These receptors lack a known antigen. As to time point: week 47, end of study. A 20-mer mutant IDH1 peptide at 300 ug was injected subcutaneously with topical imiquimod. This material consisted of PBMCs, taken from a glioma patient whose treatment included an IDH1 peptide vaccine. These receptors were obtained from a man aged 40-50 years with glioma.

The chain carries TRBV2 and TRBJ2-4, with a possible D match to TRBD2 (5 bases). Germline-derived CDR1 and CDR2 are SNHLY and FYNNEI. This CDR3 comprises 13 residues. V lost 7 bases, J lost 7 bases, and 14 bases lay in between. The CDR3 DNA is TGTGCCAGCATATCGAGGGCTAAGAACATTCAGTACTTC. It yields the protein CASISRAKNIQYF.

The chain is built from TRBV13 and TRBJ2-7, with 10 bases fitting TRBD1. V shed 4 bases, J shed 3 bases, and the junction held 12 bases outside the gene matches. Germline values: CDR1 PRHDT, CDR2 FYEKMQ (reference sequence). This CDR3 contains 17 residues. The CDR3 sequence: CASSSGGWDRGYYEQYF. CDR3 bases: TGTGCCAGCAGCTCGGGGGGATGGGACAGGGGTTACTACGAGCAGTACTTC.

This clone was picked up one time. The rearrangement joins TRBV18 to TRBJ2-1; TRBD2 agrees at 9 bases. Germline lookup yields CDR1 KGHSH and CDR2 LQKENI. J lost 14 bases, V lost 0 bases, and 8 bases had no gene match. CDR3 size: 14 residues. The CDR3 loop reads CASSPPSGSVGKFF. The CDR3 region has the DNA TGTGCCAGCTCACCACCTAGCGGGAGTGTCGGGAAGTTCTTC.

V and J are TRBV11-3 and TRBJ2-2, with TRBD2 as a possible D gene (6 bases). V was pared by 5 bases and J by 4 bases, with 14 bases between. This CDR3 region has 15 residues. Germline V gene sequence: CDR1 SGHNT, CDR2 YENEEA. The chain's CDR3 is CASSQSGLGTGELFF. The CDR3 region has the DNA TGTGCCAGCAGCCAATCGGGACTCGGCACCGGGGAGCTGTTTTTT. The entire variable domain, with the rest obtained from reference TRBV11-3 and TRBJ2-2, is as follows: EAGVVQSPRYKIIEKKQPVAFWCNPISGHNTLYWYLQNLGQGPELLIRYENEEAVDDSQLPKDRFSAERLKGVDSTLKIQPAELGDSAVYLCASSQSGLGTGELFFGEGSRLTVL.

The V and J genes are TRBV7-2 and TRBJ2-3; TRBD2 aligns across 9 bases. Germline CDR1 SGHTA, CDR2 FQGNSA. With 3 bases clipped from V and 2 bases from J, the junction kept 3 bases outside the gene matches. The CDR3 totals 15 residues. CDR3 DNA: TGTGCCAGCAGCTTTAGCGGGGGTTACACAGATACGCAGTATTTT. The encoded protein is CASSFSGGYTDTQYF.

The V call is TRBV10-3, the J call TRBJ2-2, with 7 bases lining up with TRBD1. Germline V CDR1 and CDR2: ENHRY, SYGVKD. The CDR3 has 17 residues. V lost 11 bases to trimming and J lost 0 bases; unmatched junction nucleotides: 15. CDR3 nucleotide sequence: TGTGCCCCGTTAACCGACAGGGTGACTTCGAACACCGGGGAGCTGTTTTTT. This codes for CAPLTDRVTSNTGELFF.

The gene calls are TRBV5-1 and TRBJ2-2; unclear D gene. The CDR3 is 14 amino acids. Germline V CDR1 and CDR2: SGHRS, YFSETQ. V was trimmed by 0 bases and J by 9 bases, leaving 12 bases between them. DNA of the CDR3: TGCGCCAGCAGCTTGGCCGTGCGTTCGTGGGAGCTGTTTTTT. Translation: CASSLAVRSWELFF.

The chain couples TRBV4-2 to TRBJ2-3; D might be TRBD2 (6 bases). From germline, CDR1 is LGHNA and CDR2 YNFKEQ. V dropped 1 base and J dropped 6 bases, with 11 bases sitting between them. CDR3 size: 14 residues. The CDR3 DNA reads TGTGCCAGCAGCCAAGGGCGGGGCGGGGATACGCAGTATTTT. Its translation: CASSQGRGGDTQYF.

The chain carries TRBV5-6 and TRBJ2-4; 7 bases match TRBD1. Germline-derived CDR1 and CDR2 are SGHDT and YYEEEE. The CDR3 runs to 17 residues. V trimming: 2 bases; J trimming: 0 bases; junction bases outside the gene matches: 8. CDR3 residues: CASSLDLGQLAKNIQYF. CDR3 nucleotides: TGTGCCAGCAGCTTAGACTTGGGACAGTTAGCCAAAAACATTCAGTACTTC.

The rearrangement links TRBV18 to TRBJ2-1; D remains ambiguous. Germline V gene lookup returns CDR1 KGHSH and CDR2 LQKENI. This CDR3 is 14 amino acids long. The V end was cut by 0 bases, the J end by 6 bases, with 9 bases between. The CDR3 sequence is CASSPPARANEQFF. The CDR3 region has the DNA TGTGCCAGCTCACCACCGGCTAGGGCCAATGAGCAGTTCTTC. The full variable domain, completed using reference TRBV18 and TRBJ2-1, is NAGVMQNPRHLVRRRGQEARLRCSPMKGHSHVYWYRQLPEEGLKFMVYLQKENIIDESGMPKERFSAEFPKEGPSILRIQQVVRGDSAAYFCASSPPARANEQFFGPGTRLTVL.

This clone was observed a handful of times. The chain has TRBV4-1 and TRBJ2-7; D is possibly TRBD1 (6 bases). V was shortened by 4 bases and J by 5 bases, with 15 bases between the two germline ends. Germline V gene sequence: CDR1 MGHRA, CDR2 YSYEKL. CDR3 length: 14 residues. Here the CDR3 DNA reads TGCGCCAGCAGCCTCTCAGGGGATAGCGACGAGCAGTACTTC. It yields the protein CASSLSGDSDEQYF.

This clone turned up a few times. This chain joins TRBV6-5 and TRBJ2-7; 9 bases line up with TRBD2. After removal of 0 bases from V and 4 bases from J, the junction contained 7 bases not matched to a gene. CDR3 length: 16 residues. From germline, CDR1 is MNHEY and CDR2 SVGAGI. For the CDR3, the DNA is TGTGCCAGCAGTTACTCGAGGCGGGAGGGCCGTTACGAGCAGTACTTC. Amino acids: CASSYSRREGRYEQYF.

The chain combines TRBV10-3 with TRBJ1-2; D is ambiguous. The CDR3 length is 12 residues. Per germline, CDR1 ENHRY and CDR2 SYGVKD. V lost 7 bases, J lost 5 bases, and 11 bases lay in between. The CDR3 is CAITSGEYGYTF. The CDR3 DNA follows: TGTGCCATCACTTCCGGGGAGTATGGCTACACCTTC.

The chain couples TRBV28 to TRBJ1-3; D gene uncertain. The germline V and J ends were trimmed by 7 bases and 0 bases, with 7 bases remaining between them. The germline CDR1 and CDR2 sequences are MDHEN and SYDVKM. The CDR3 is made up of 13 amino acids. In DNA form, the CDR3 reads TGTGCCAGCATGGACGACTCTGGAAACACCATATATTTT. Translating it yields CASMDDSGNTIYF.

The rearrangement joins TRBV6-1 to TRBJ2-5, with D perhaps assigned TRBD1 or TRBD2 (6 bases each). The CDR3 has 16 residues. Germline values: CDR1 MNHNS, CDR2 SASEGT. Trimming removed 2 bases at V and 4 bases at J, with 17 bases between. The CDR3 sequence is CASSELGGLIGETQYF. CDR3 sequence (DNA): TGTGCCAGCAGTGAACTTGGGGGGCTGATCGGAGAGACCCAGTACTTC.

This chain uses TRBV2 with TRBJ2-5; D not resolved. The CDR3 length is 13 residues. Deletions cut 7 bases from V and 7 bases from J, with 16 bases between. Per germline, CDR1 SNHLY and CDR2 FYNNEI. CDR3 loop: CASMPRPFTTQYF. CDR3 nucleotide sequence: TGTGCCAGCATGCCAAGACCCTTTACGACCCAGTACTTC.

The CDR3 region is CAIRSTGTSGQWGRSDEQYF. The DNA for the CDR3 is TGTGCCATCAGAAGCACCGGGACTAGCGGGCAATGGGGAAGGTCGGACGAGCAGTACTTC. V and J are TRBV10-3 and TRBJ2-7; 12 positions agree with TRBD2. Per the germline V gene, CDR1 is ENHRY and CDR2 is SYGVKD. The ends lost 6 bases at V and 5 bases at J; junction bases unmatched: 23. This CDR3 has 20 amino acids.

The chain links TRBV29-1 to TRBJ1-1, with D hard to call. Looked up from germline, CDR1 is SQVTM and CDR2 is ANQGSEA. CDR3 length equals 14 residues. V was trimmed by 4 bases and J by 4 bases, leaving 16 bases between them. The CDR3 loop reads CSVVSSHSLTEAFF. Here the CDR3 DNA reads TGCAGCGTTGTTTCGTCGCATTCTCTCACTGAAGCTTTCTTT.

The V gene is TRBV10-3, the J gene TRBJ2-2, with 11 positions matching TRBD2. The ends lost 6 bases at V and 7 bases at J; junction bases unmatched: 10. The CDR3 runs to 16 residues. Looked up from germline, CDR1 is ENHRY and CDR2 is SYGVKD. The DNA for the CDR3 is TGTGCCATCAGGACAACTAGCGGGAGACGGGGCGGGGAGCTGTTTTTT. It encodes CAIRTTSGRRGGELFF.

This clone was seen a single time. The rearrangement links TRBV5-1 to TRBJ2-5; 15 bases agree with TRBD2. J lost 5 bases, V lost 4 bases, and 9 bases had no gene match. Germline V lookup: CDR1 SGHRS, CDR2 YFSETQ. The CDR3 length is 17 residues. CDR3: CASSGGLAGGPYETQYF. In nucleotides, the CDR3 is TGCGCCAGCAGCGGCGGACTAGCGGGAGGGCCTTATGAGACCCAGTACTTC.

V is TRBV5-6 and J is TRBJ2-7; TRBD1 matches at 10 bases. Germline CDR1 is SGHDT and CDR2 is YYEEEE. The CDR3 has 14 amino acids. Trimming cost V 0 bases and J 3 bases; bases outside gene matches: 0. CDR3 DNA: TGTGCCAGCAGCTTGGGGACAGGGGGCTACGAGCAGTACTTC. Amino acid sequence: CASSLGTGGYEQYF.

This chain connects TRBV4-1 to TRBJ2-1, with TRBD2 matching 13 bases. V was pared by 4 bases and J by 8 bases, with 5 bases of the junction left unmatched. The CDR3 spans 15 residues. CDR1 is MGHRA, CDR2 YSYEKL, per germline. CDR3 DNA: TGCGCCAGCAGCCCGGGGACTAGCGGGATTGATGAGCAGTTCTTC. This codes for CASSPGTSGIDEQFF.

This clone was detected once. J is TRBJ1-4 and V is TRBV27, with unresolved D. V was trimmed by 6 bases and J by 5 bases, leaving 10 bases between them. This CDR3 region has 13 residues. Germline V gene sequence: CDR1 MNHEY, CDR2 SMNVEV (reference sequence). This CDR3 reads CASREASNEKLFF. CDR3 coding DNA: TGTGCCAGCAGAGAGGCCTCGAATGAAAAACTGTTTTTT.

The rearrangement uses TRBV6-5 and TRBJ2-5; the D gene could be TRBD1 or TRBD2 (5 bases each). The CDR3 spans 15 residues. V was shortened by 2 bases and J by 4 bases, with 14 bases between the two germline ends. The germline V gene encodes CDR1 MNHEY and CDR2 SVGAGI. CDR3 DNA sequence: TGTGCCAGCAGTTACGGGACCGCACGGTCAGAGACCCAGTACTTC. This encodes CASSYGTARSETQYF.

This clone was seen more than once but under ten times. V and J are TRBV15 and TRBJ2-5, with TRBD2 as a possible D gene (6 bases). In germline, CDR1 is LNHNV, CDR2 YYDKDF (reference sequence). Trimming took off 5 bases at V and 2 bases at J, with 18 bases between the two ends. The CDR3 loop spans 16 amino acids. The CDR3 bases are TGTGCCACCAGCCCCCCCCGGGGGAGGCAACAAGAGACCCAGTACTTC. This codes for CATSPPRGRQQETQYF.

V gene TRBV4-2 combines with J gene TRBJ2-7; D is possibly TRBD2 (5 bases). Trimming left V 3 bases short and J 6 bases short, with 18 bases between. The CDR3 totals 15 residues. Germline V gene sequence: CDR1 LGHNA, CDR2 YNFKEQ. The CDR3 sequence: CASSHPTNPASEQYF. CDR3 DNA: TGTGCCAGCAGCCATCCGACTAACCCCGCAAGCGAGCAGTACTTC.

The chain carries TRBV18 and TRBJ2-1, with TRBD1 identical over 7 bases. J gave up 7 bases and V 6 bases, and 12 bases lay outside the gene matches. Germline CDR1 and CDR2: KGHSH and LQKENI. The CDR3 runs to 15 residues. The CDR3 is CASSPDRITQNEQFF. The CDR3 DNA reads TGTGCCAGCTCTCCGGACAGGATAACCCAGAATGAGCAGTTCTTC. Combining the CDR3 with reference TRBV18 and TRBJ2-1 gives the whole variable domain NAGVMQNPRHLVRRRGQEARLRCSPMKGHSHVYWYRQLPEEGLKFMVYLQKENIIDESGMPKERFSAEFPKEGPSILRIQQVVRGDSAAYFCASSPDRITQNEQFFGPGTRLTVL.